This T cell receptor beta chain was observed in a study of identical twins. TCRdb redid the calling of the 5' RACE reads with MiXCR, one entry per CDR3 protein. This sample carries fewer than 500,000 distinct CDR3 sequences, 24% of them seen once, and the ten largest clones take approximately 2.9%. J was trimmed by 2 bases and V by 5 bases; bases with no gene match: 5. The germline gives CDR1 SGHDT, CDR2 YYEEEE. This CDR3 is built from 14 residues. Another study also made use of these data, one on T cells expressing NK-cell markers.

The sample was CD4+ T cells sorted from blood. The chain couples TRBV5-6 to TRBJ1-1; 8 bases map to TRBD1. The TCR originated in a woman between 18 and 30 years old in good health. The CDR3 DNA reads TGTGCCAGCAGTTATGACAGGGGAAACACTGAAGCTTTCTTT. Its translation: CASSYDRGNTEAFF.